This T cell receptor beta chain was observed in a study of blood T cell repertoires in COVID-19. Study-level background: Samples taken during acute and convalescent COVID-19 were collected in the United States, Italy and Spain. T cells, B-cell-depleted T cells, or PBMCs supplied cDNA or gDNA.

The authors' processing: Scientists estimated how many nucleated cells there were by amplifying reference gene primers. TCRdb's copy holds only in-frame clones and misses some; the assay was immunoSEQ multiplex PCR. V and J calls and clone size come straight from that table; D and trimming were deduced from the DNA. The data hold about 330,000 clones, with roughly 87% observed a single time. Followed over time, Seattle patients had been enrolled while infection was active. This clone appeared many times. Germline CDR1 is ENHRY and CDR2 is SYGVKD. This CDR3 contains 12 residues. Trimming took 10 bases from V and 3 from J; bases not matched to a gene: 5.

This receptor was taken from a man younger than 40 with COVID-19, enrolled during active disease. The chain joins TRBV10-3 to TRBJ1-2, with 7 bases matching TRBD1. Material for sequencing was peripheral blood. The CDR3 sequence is CATSQGDYGYTF. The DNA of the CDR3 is TGTGCCACAAGTCAGGGGGACTATGGCTACACCTTC.